The clone carrying this TCR beta chain turned up a few times. Its cognate antigen is unknown. The ends lost 6 bases at V and 4 bases at J; junction bases unmatched: 9. Germline assignment: CDR1 DFQATT and CDR2 SNEGSKA (reference sequence). The CDR3 totals 14 residues. This record comes from a study of identical twins. Addition of a universal primer site occurred through template switching, and cDNA carried unique molecular identifiers. TCRdb reprocessed the 5' RACE reads via MiXCR and lists one record per CDR3 protein. This sample has roughly 690,000 distinct CDR3 sequences; roughly 6.2% occur once, and the top ten carry 1.5% to 2%. Study-level results: Part of the zero-insertion signal could reflect confounding by invariant MAIT and iNKT cells.

Healthy Caucasian donors formed the entire cohort. The clonotype comes from a young man in good health. Material: naive T cells sorted from blood. The chain has TRBV20-1 and TRBJ2-3, with 8 bases that match TRBD2. The CDR3 is CSALSGRGPDTQYF. CDR3 nucleotides: TGCAGTGCCCTCAGCGGGAGAGGGCCAGATACGCAGTATTTT.